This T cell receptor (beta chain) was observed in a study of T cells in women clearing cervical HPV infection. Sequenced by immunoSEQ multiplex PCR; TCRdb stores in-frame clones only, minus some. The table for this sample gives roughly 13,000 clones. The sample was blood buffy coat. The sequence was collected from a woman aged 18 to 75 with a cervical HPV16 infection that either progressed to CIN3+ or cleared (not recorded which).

CDR3 DNA, as far as it was read: TGTGCCAGCAGGGCTGACAGGTATCAATCACCG. This gives the protein CASRADRYQSP. The full CDR3 protein is CASRADRYQSPLFF. This chain connects TRBV6-2 or TRBV6-3 to TRBJ2-2; tentative D call: TRBD1 (6 bases). The read comes to an end 3 residues before the CDR3 does, leaving the germline J gene to fill in the end. Germline CDR1 reads MNHEY; CDR2 reads SVGEGT. This CDR3 has 14 residues.